The present T cell receptor beta chain was sequenced within a study of OX40 agonist ivuxolimab in advanced cancers. Overall study context: Dose-escalation patients had hepatocellular carcinoma, melanoma, renal cell or head and neck cancer. The dose-escalation cohort was approximately 80% male, with a mean age of about 56 years, ranging roughly 23 to 79. General study points: More expanded clones were seen, on average, in CD8+ T cells than in CD4+.

Method: immunoSEQ multiplex PCR; TCRdb's copy keeps in-frame clones and lacks some. The table records 43,000 or so clones, approximately 90% of them present only once. This clone was picked up one time. Its cognate antigen is unknown. Anyone with autoimmune disease history or systemic immunosuppression was excluded. This CDR3 spans 14 amino acids. Looked up from germline, CDR1 is LNHDA and CDR2 is SQIVND (reference sequence). V gave up 4 bases and J gave up 7 bases; unmatched junction bases: 9. This material consisted of CD4+ or CD8+ T cells sorted from blood, taken in a trial of the OX40 agonist ivuxolimab. The V and J genes are TRBV19 and TRBJ1-2, with 7 positions matching TRBD1. The clonotype comes from an adult with an advanced solid tumor such as melanoma, head and neck, liver or kidney cancer. The CDR3 DNA is TGTGCCAGTAGTACCTCCGGGACAGCTGGTGGCTACACCTTC. This sequence encodes CASSTSGTAGGYTF.